The entry below gives a single T cell receptor beta chain sequence along with its context. No antigen is known for it. This sample is drawn from a study of blood T cells in healthy people across ages. CDR1 is ENHRY and CDR2 is SYGVKD in the germline V gene. This CDR3 has 13 residues. V lost 6 bases to trimming and J lost 13 bases; unmatched junction nucleotides: 11. Alongside a J-beta primer mix, a sample-barcoded 5' primer served in a second PCR lasting roughly 6 to 12 cycles. One entry per CDR3 protein, called by TCRdb with MiXCR from the 5' RACE reads. The top ten hold 15% to 20% of the sample, which has about 780,000 distinct CDR3 sequences, about 46% seen once. The study's findings and limits: A roughly linear age-dependent decrease characterized TCR beta diversity per million T cells.

The source is a man of 80 years or more in good health. Material: blood. The V and J genes are TRBV10-3 and TRBJ2-4; 8 bases fit TRBD2. For the CDR3, the DNA is TGTGCCATCAGCGGGACTAGTATCGACGGGCAGTACTTC. Translation gives CAISGTSIDGQYF.